This TCR beta chain was observed in a study of CD8 T cells in ankylosing spondylitis. J was trimmed by 2 bases and V by 3 bases; bases with no gene match: 5. The CDR3 covers 15 residues. Germline V gene data show CDR1 as SGDLS and CDR2 as YYNGEE. TCRdb ran MiXCR on the 5' RACE reads and lists one entry per CDR3 protein. The profile covers about 25,000 distinct CDR3 sequences, with just over 2.5% appearing a single time and about 7.8% taken by the ten largest. This clonotype was counted at least ten times. The source material was blood, either unsorted or a sorted T cell fraction (not recorded which). The chain is built from TRBV9 and TRBJ1-2; 9 bases are a match to TRBD1. The sequence came from a female donor with ankylosing spondylitis or in good health (not recorded which). CDR3 region: CASSAPGQGNYGYTF. As DNA, the CDR3 is TGTGCCAGCAGCGCCCCGGGACAGGGAAACTATGGCTACACCTTC. Supplemented by reference TRBV9 and TRBJ1-2, the full variable domain reads DSGVTQTPKHLITATGQRVTLRCSPRSGDLSVYWYQQSLDQGLQFLIQYYNGEERAKGNILERFSAQQFPDLHSELNLSSLELGDSALYFCASSAPGQGNYGYTFGSGTRLTVV.